This T cell receptor (beta chain) was sequenced during a study of beta chain features in type 1 diabetes. Study at large: The study examined more than 100,000,000 sorted cells across all samples. Overall study results and limits: Junctions at VDJ sites from type 1 diabetes patients had fewer insertions and more deletions. Moderate yet significant TCRB CDR3 shortening was seen in Type 1 diabetes patients in all four CD4+ subsets.

Expressed TCRB transcripts were sequenced because the entire RNA isolate underwent reverse transcription. Profiling relied on immunoSEQ multiplex PCR, and the TCRdb table lists in-frame clones only, not all of them. The data contain roughly 100,000 clones, under 30% of them singletons. All sorted populations exceeded 95% purity. This clone was seen only a few times. Its target is unknown. The CDR3 is 14 residues long. The V and J ends lost 0 bases and 8 bases respectively, with 13 bases between them. The germline gives CDR1 LNHNV, CDR2 YYDKDF (reference sequence). The sequencing input was central memory CD4+ T cells from blood. V is TRBV15 and J is TRBJ1-2; D ambiguous. The sequence was obtained from a woman younger than 30 with type 1 diabetes. CDR3 nucleotide sequence: TGTGCCACCAGCAGAGATCGCGGGTATGGGGGCTACACCTTC. It codes for CATSRDRGYGGYTF.